This TCR beta chain was documented in a study of T cell responses to AZD1222 COVID-19 vaccine. Study-wide context: Both about-4-week and about-12-week second-dose recipients were combined.

Method: immunoSEQ multiplex PCR; TCRdb's copy keeps in-frame clones and lacks some. This sample has approximately 110,000 clones, with about nine tenths found just once. Germline V gives CDR1 KGHSH, CDR2 LQKENI. This CDR3 is built from 16 residues. J gave up 6 bases and V 4 bases, and 10 bases lay outside the gene matches. The sample was peripheral blood, taken on day 0 of AZD1222 vaccination. The V and J genes are TRBV18 and TRBJ2-7; 12 bases line up with TRBD1. This TCR was recovered from an adult in good health. CDR3 in DNA: TGTGCCAGCTCACTATCCGGGACAGGGGGCGTGAGCGAGCAGTACTTC. This encodes CASSLSGTGGVSEQYF.